The rows below give T cell receptor beta chains drawn from one sample of a study of vaccination effects on CD4 cells after COVID-19. Their recognized antigens are unknown. The protocol was immunoSEQ multiplex PCR, while the TCRdb copy is restricted to in-frame clones and leaves out a portion. The sample comprises approximately 40,000 clones, around two thirds of which are singletons, and 30% to 40% rests with the top ten. Sequences were derived from CD4+ T cells from PBMCs cultured with a peptide pool, sampled before COVID-19 vaccination. Receptors were obtained from a human donor who had a prior SARS-CoV-2 infection. The conserved cysteine and the conserved F or W are not part of the CDR3 here.

>TRBJ2-5|TRBV5-1
ASSLVGSAGTQY
>TRBJ2-1|TRBV18
ASSPEEPQYNEQF
>TRBJ2-3|TRBV27
ASSLSVSTDTQY
>TRBJ2-7|TRBV3-1/TRBV3-2
ASSQGFAGLNEQY
>TRBJ1-2|TRBV5-4
ASSSPGINYGYT
>TRBJ2-3|TRBV12-3/TRBV12-4
ASSLGADTQY
>TRBJ1-6|TRBV2
ASSVAIYNSPLH
>TRBJ1-2|TRBV7-2
ASSSQGQGGGGYT
>TRBJ2-2|TRBV7-2
ASSQRPGASGTGELF
>TRBJ1-2|TRBV6-6
ASSHTRTGGDYGYT
>TRBJ2-5|TRBV2
AKSPSVMETQY
>TRBJ2-3|TRBV15
ATSRDRGTDTQY
>TRBJ2-6|TRBV4-1
ASSRNEGSGANVLT
>TRBJ2-5|TRBV5-1
ASSLEGGETQY
>TRBJ2-7|TRBV5-6
ASSRGGGHEQY
>TRBJ2-1|TRBV7-9
ASSPAPGSGSYNEQF
>TRBJ1-2|TRBV18
ASSLGQGTYGYT
>TRBJ2-3|TRBV15
ATSRVRIAGGSGADTQY
>TRBJ1-1|TRBV7-9
ASTRTDFEAF
>TRBJ1-3|TRBV18
ASSPPSGTSGNTIY
>TRBJ2-5|TRBV19
ASSPKKGRQETQY
>TRBJ2-2|TRBV2
ASTSTGVGELF
>TRBJ2-7|TRBV6-2/TRBV6-3
ASSSSSYEQY